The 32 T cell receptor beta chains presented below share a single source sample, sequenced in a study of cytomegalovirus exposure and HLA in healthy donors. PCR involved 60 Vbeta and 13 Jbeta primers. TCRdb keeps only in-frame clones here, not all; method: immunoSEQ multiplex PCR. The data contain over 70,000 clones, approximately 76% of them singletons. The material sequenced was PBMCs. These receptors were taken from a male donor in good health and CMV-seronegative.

The CDR3 region has the DNA TGCGCCAGCAGCCCAATACAGGGCGGATCCTACGAGCAGTACTTC. It specifies CASSPIQGGSYEQYF. V is TRBV4-1 and J is TRBJ2-5; maybe TRBD1 (6 bases). The J call could be wrong; TRBJ2-7 is a better fit for the DNA end. From germline, CDR1 is MGHRA and CDR2 YSYEKL. The CDR3 totals 15 residues.

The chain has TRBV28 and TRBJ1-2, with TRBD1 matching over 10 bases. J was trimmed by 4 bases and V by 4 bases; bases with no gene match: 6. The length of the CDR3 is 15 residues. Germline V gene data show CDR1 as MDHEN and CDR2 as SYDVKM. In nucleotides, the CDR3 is TGTGCCAGCAGTTCTCCGGGACAGGGGATCTATGGCTACACCTTC. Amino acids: CASSSPGQGIYGYTF.

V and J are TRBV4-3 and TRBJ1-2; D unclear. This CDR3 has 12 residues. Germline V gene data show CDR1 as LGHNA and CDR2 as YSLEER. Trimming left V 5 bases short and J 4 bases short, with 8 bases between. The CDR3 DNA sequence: TGCGCCAGCAGCGCCGGGAGCTATGGCTACACCTTC. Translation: CASSAGSYGYTF.

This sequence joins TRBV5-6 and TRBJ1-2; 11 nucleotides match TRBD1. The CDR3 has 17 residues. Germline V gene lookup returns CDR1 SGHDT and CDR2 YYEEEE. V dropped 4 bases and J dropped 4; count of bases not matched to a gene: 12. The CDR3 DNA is TGTGCCAGCAGCCCCGGGACAGGGGGTATTTGGGGCTATGGCTACACCTTC. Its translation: CASSPGTGGIWGYGYTF.

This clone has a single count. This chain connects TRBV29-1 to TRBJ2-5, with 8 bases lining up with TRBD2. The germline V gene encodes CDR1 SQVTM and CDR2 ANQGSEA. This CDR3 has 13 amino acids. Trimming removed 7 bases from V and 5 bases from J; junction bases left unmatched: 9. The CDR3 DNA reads TGCAGCGCAGGAGGCGGGGGGAAGGAGACCCAGTACTTC. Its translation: CSAGGGGKETQYF. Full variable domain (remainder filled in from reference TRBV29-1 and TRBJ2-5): SAVISQKPSRDICQRGTSLTIQCQVDSQVTMMFWYRQQPGQSLTLIATANQGSEATYESGFVIDKFPISRPNLTFSTLTVSNMSPEDSSIYLCSAGGGGKETQYFGPGTRLLVL.

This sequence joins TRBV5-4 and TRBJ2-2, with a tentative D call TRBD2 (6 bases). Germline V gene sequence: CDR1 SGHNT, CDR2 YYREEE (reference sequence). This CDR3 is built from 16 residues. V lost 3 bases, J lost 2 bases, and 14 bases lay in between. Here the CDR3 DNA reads TGTGCCAGCAGCTATTCGGGACTGCAAAACACCGGGGAGCTGTTTTTT. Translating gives CASSYSGLQNTGELFF.

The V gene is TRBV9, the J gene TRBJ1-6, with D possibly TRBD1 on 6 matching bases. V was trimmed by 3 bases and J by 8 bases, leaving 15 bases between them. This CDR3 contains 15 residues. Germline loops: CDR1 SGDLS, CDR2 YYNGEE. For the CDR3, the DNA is TGTGCCAGCAGCGCAACAGGGAATAGGGATTCACCCCTCCACTTT. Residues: CASSATGNRDSPLHF.

CDR3 protein: CASTVKNRPDSPLHF. In nucleotides, the CDR3 is TGTGCCAGCACGGTAAAAAACAGGCCAGATTCACCCCTCCACTTT. V is TRBV6-5 and J is TRBJ1-6, with TRBD1 as a possible D gene (5 bases). The CDR3 totals 15 residues. The V end lost 7 bases, the J end lost 8 bases, and 18 bases lay between the germline ends. Looked up from germline, CDR1 is MNHEY and CDR2 is SVGAGI.

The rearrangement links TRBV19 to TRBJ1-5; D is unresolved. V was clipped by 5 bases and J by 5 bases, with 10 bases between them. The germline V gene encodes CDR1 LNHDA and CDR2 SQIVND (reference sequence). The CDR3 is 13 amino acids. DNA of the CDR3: TGTGCCAGTAGTCCAGGAGGTTATCAGCCCCAGCATTTT. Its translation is CASSPGGYQPQHF. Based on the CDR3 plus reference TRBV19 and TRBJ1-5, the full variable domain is DGGITQSPKYLFRKEGQNVTLSCEQNLNHDAMYWYRQDPGQGLRLIYYSQIVNDFQKGDIAEGYSVSREKKESFPLTVTSAQKNPTAFYLCASSPGGYQPQHFGDGTRLSIL.

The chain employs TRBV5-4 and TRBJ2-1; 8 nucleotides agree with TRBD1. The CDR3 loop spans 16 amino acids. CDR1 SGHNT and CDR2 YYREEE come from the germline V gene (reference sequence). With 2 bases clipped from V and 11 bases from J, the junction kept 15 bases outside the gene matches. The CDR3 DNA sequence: TGTGCCAGCAGCTTCATGCGAACCGGGACAGGCCTACAGCAGTTCTTC. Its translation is CASSFMRTGTGLQQFF.

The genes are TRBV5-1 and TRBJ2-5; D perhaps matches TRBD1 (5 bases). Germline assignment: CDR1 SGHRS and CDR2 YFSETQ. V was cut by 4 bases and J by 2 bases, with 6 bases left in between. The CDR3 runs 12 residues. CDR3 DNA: TGCGCCAGCAGCCGGACACAAGAGACCCAGTACTTC. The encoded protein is CASSRTQETQYF.

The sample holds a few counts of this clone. CDR3 protein: CASSMSGGEKLFF. CDR3 nucleotide sequence: TGTGCCAGTAGTATGAGTGGTGGTGAAAAACTGTTTTTT. This chain uses TRBV19 with TRBJ1-4; D gene uncertain. The CDR3 sequence is 13 residues long. The V and J ends lost 3 bases and 7 bases respectively, with 9 bases between them. Germline loops: CDR1 LNHDA, CDR2 SQIVND (reference sequence). The variable domain in full, completed from reference TRBV19 and TRBJ1-4, reads DGGITQSPKYLFRKEGQNVTLSCEQNLNHDAMYWYRQDPGQGLRLIYYSQIVNDFQKGDIAEGYSVSREKKESFPLTVTSAQKNPTAFYLCASSMSGGEKLFFGSGTQLSVL.

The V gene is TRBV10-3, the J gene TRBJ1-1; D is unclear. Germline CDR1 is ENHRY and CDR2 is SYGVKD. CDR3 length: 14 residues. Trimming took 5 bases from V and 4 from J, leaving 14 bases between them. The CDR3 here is CAISRLEGRTEAFF. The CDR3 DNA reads TGTGCCATCAGTCGCCTCGAGGGTCGCACTGAAGCTTTCTTT.

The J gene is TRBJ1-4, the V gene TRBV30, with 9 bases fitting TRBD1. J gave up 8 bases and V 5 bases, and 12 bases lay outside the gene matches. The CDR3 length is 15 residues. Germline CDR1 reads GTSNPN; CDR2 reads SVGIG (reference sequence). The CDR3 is CAWDRPGTGLEKLFF. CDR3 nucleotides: TGTGCCTGGGACCGACCCGGGACAGGGCTAGAAAAACTGTTTTTT.

The CDR3, as DNA: TGTGCCAGCAGTTTCGGACAGGTGGGCGCCACTGAAGCTTTCTTT. Translated: CASSFGQVGATEAFF. The chain combines TRBV28 with TRBJ1-1; 7 positions match TRBD1. The germline CDR1 and CDR2 sequences are MDHEN and SYDVKM. J was trimmed by 4 bases and V by 3 bases; bases with no gene match: 8. CDR3 length: 15 residues.

Written as DNA, the CDR3 is TGTGCCAGCAGCTATGAAGGACTTTATGGAGATACGCAGTATTTT. Amino acid sequence: CASSYEGLYGDTQYF. The chain uses TRBV7-9 and TRBJ2-3, with D tentatively TRBD2 (5 bases). Trimming removed 4 bases from V and 5 bases from J, with 16 bases in between. Per the germline V gene, CDR1 is SEHNR and CDR2 is FQNEAQ (reference sequence). The CDR3 is 15 residues long.

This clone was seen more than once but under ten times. The CDR3 protein is CASSPEVQGNQPQHF. As DNA, the CDR3 is TGTGCCAGCTCACCGGAGGTCCAGGGCAATCAGCCCCAGCATTTT. The rearrangement links TRBV18 to TRBJ1-5, with D uncertain. Germline values: CDR1 KGHSH, CDR2 LQKENI. The CDR3 runs to 15 residues. Trimming stripped 3 bases from V and 2 bases from J, with 11 bases between.

CDR3 region: CASSLNGLAGKNIQYF. For the CDR3, the DNA is TGTGCCAGCAGTTTAAACGGACTAGCGGGGAAAAACATTCAGTACTTC. This chain joins TRBV27 and TRBJ2-4; 12 bases line up with TRBD2. This CDR3 comprises 16 residues. Unmatched junction bases numbered 3, after V lost 2 bases and J lost 4 bases. CDR1 and CDR2 (germline): MNHEY, SMNVEV (reference sequence).

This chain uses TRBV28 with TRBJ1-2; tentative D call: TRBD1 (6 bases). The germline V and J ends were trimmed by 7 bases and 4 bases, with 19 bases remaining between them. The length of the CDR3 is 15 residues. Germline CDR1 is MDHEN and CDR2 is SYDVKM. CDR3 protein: CASTIGGGIGYGYTF. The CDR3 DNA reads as TGTGCCAGCACCATAGGGGGTGGCATAGGCTATGGCTACACCTTC.

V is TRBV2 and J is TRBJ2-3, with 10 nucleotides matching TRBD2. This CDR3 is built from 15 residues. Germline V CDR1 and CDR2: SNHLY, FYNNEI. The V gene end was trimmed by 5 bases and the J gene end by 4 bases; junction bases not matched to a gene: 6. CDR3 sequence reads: CASSSAGGPSDTQYF. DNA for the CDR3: TGTGCCAGCAGTTCAGCGGGAGGGCCGTCAGATACGCAGTATTTT.

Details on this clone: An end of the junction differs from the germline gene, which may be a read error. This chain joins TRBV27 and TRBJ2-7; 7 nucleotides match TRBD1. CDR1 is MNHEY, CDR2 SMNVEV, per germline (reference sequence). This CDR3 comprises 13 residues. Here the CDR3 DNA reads TGTGCCAGCAGTTTCAACGACAGGGACGAGCAGCACTTC. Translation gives CASSFNDRDEQHF.

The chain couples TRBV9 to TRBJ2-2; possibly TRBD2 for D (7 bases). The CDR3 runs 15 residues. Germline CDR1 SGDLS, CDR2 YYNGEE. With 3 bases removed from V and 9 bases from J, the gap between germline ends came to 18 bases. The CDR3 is CASSGTRGGLRELFF. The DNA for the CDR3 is TGTGCCAGCAGCGGTACGAGGGGGGGCCTGCGGGAGCTGTTTTTT.

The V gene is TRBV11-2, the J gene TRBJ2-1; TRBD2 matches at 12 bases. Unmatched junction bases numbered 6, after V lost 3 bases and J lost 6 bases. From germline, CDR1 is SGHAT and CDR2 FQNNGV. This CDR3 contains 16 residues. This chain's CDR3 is CASSFRLAGVFNEQFF. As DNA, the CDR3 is TGTGCCAGCAGCTTTCGACTAGCGGGAGTCTTCAATGAGCAGTTCTTC.

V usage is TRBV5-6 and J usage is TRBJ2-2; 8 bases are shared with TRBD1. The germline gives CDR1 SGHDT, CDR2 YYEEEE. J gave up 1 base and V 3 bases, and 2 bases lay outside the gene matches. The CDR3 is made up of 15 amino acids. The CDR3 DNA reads TGTGCCAGCAGCTGGGGACAGGAGAACACCGGGGAGCTGTTTTTT. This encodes CASSWGQENTGELFF.

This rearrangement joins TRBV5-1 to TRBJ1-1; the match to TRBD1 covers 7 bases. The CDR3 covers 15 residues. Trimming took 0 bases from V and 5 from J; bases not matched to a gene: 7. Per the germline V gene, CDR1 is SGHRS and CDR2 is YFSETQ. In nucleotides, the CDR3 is TGCGCCAGCAGCTTGGCTTTGCAGGGGGGAACTGAAGCTTTCTTT. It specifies CASSLALQGGTEAFF.

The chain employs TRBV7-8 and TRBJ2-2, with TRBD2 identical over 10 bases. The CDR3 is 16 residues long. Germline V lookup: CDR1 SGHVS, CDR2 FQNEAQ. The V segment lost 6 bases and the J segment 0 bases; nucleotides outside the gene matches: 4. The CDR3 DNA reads TGTGCCAGCAGATTTAGCGGGAGGACGAACACCGGGGAGCTGTTTTTT. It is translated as CASRFSGRTNTGELFF.

CDR3 bases: TGCGCCAGCAGCCAAGATCCATCCTCGGGTGAAGCTTTCTTT. Translated: CASSQDPSSGEAFF. V usage is TRBV4-3 and J usage is TRBJ1-1; D remains unclear. Germline CDR1 is LGHNA and CDR2 is YSLEER. This CDR3 has 14 amino acids. Trimming cost V 0 bases and J 7 bases, with 12 bases left between them.

CDR3 protein: CASSSGQVAYNEQFF. The CDR3 nucleotides read TGTGCCAGCAGCTCCGGACAGGTCGCCTACAATGAGCAGTTCTTC. This chain links TRBV11-3 with TRBJ2-1, with TRBD1 identical over 7 bases. The germline V gene encodes CDR1 SGHNT and CDR2 YENEEA. This CDR3 region has 15 residues. With 4 bases clipped from V and 2 bases from J, the junction kept 5 bases outside the gene matches.

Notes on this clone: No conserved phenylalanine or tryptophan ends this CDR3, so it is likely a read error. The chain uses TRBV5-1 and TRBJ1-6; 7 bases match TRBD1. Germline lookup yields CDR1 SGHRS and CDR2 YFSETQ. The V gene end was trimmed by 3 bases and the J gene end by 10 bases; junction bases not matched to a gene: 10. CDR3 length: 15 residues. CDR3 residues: CASSSETGLRSPLHL. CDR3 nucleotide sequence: TGCGCCAGCAGCTCAGAGACAGGGTTGAGATCACCCCTCCACCTT.

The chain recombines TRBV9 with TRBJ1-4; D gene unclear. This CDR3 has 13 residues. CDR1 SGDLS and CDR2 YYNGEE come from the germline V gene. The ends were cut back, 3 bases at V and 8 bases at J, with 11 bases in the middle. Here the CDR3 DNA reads TGTGCCAGCAGCGACGGGTGGAGCGAAAAACTGTTTTTT. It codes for CASSDGWSEKLFF.

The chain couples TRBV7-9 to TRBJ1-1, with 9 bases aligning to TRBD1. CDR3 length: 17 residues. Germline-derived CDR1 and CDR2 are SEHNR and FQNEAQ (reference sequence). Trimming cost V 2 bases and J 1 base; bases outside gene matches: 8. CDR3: CASSLIGQGPRNTEAFF. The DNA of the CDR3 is TGTGCCAGCAGCTTAATAGGACAGGGGCCCCGGAACACTGAAGCTTTCTTT.

The CDR3 loop is CASSIGGQGPYNEQFF. CDR3 sequence (DNA): TGTGCCAGTAGTATAGGGGGACAGGGACCCTACAATGAGCAGTTCTTC. The chain recombines TRBV19 with TRBJ2-1, with 9 bases fitting TRBD1. J was trimmed by 2 bases and V by 1 base; bases with no gene match: 3. The CDR3 contains 16 residues. Germline V gene sequence: CDR1 LNHDA, CDR2 SQIVND (reference sequence).